The source of this T cell receptor beta chain is a study of technical replicates of blood from a few donors. The data were produced by immunoSEQ multiplex PCR, yet TCRdb's version contains in-frame clones alone and is incomplete. This table holds around 69,000 clones, roughly 86% found once. The CDR3 has 13 residues. The germline CDR1 and CDR2 sequences are SGHAT and FQNNGV. Trimming removed 4 bases from V and 6 bases from J; junction bases left unmatched: 2. The chain links TRBV11-2 to TRBJ1-5; 8 bases align to TRBD1. This receptor was obtained from a human donor in good health. Some clones in this sample may be carry-over from other donors' samples. Sequenced input: PBMCs. CDR3 in DNA: TGTGCCAGCAGCTCAGGGGGCGGTCAGCCCCAGCATTTT. Translating it yields CASSSGGGQPQHF.